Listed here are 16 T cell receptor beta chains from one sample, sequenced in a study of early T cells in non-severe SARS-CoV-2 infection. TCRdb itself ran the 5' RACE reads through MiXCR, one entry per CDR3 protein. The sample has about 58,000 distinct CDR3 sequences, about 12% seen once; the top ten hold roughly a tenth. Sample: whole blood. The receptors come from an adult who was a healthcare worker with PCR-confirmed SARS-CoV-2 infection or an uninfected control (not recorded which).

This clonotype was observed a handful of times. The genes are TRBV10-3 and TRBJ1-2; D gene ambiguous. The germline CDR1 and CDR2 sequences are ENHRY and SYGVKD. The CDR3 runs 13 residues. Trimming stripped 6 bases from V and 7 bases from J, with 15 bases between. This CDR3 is CAIRPGGLSGYTF. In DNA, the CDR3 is TGTGCCATCAGACCGGGAGGGCTGAGTGGCTACACCTTC.

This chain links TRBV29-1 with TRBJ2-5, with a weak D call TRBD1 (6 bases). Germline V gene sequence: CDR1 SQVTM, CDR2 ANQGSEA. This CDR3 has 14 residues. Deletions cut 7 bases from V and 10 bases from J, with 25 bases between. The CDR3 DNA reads TGCAGCGGCGGACCCGGGACAACCCCTGTCGTCCAGTACTTC. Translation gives CSGGPGTTPVVQYF.

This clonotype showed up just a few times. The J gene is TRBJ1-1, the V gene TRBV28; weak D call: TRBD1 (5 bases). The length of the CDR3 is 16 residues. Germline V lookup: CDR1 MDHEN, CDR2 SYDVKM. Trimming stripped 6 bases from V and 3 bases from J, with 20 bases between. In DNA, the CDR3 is TGTGCCAGCAGCCGCCCGCGGGGGAGAGAGGACACTGAAGCTTTCTTT. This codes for CASSRPRGREDTEAFF.

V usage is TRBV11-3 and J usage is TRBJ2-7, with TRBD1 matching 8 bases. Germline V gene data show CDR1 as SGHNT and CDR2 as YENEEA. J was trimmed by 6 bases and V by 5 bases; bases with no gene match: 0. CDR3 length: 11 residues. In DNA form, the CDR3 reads TGTGCCAGCAGCGACAGGGGCGAGCAGTACTTC. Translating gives CASSDRGEQYF.

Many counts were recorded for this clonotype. CDR3 coding DNA: TGTGCCAGCAGTTTGATGGAGCGTCGGAACGAGCAGTACTTC. The encoded protein is CASSLMERRNEQYF. The chain employs TRBV27 and TRBJ2-7; D is unclear. This CDR3 is built from 14 residues. V was shortened by 3 bases and J by 5 bases, with 14 bases between the two germline ends. Germline CDR1 MNHEY, CDR2 SMNVEV (reference sequence).

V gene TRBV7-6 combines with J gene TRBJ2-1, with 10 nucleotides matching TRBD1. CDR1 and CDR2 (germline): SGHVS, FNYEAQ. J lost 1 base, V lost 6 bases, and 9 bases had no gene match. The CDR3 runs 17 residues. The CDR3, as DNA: TGTGCCAGCAGTAACCCCGGGACAGGGGATTCCTACAATGAGCAGTTCTTC. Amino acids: CASSNPGTGDSYNEQFF.

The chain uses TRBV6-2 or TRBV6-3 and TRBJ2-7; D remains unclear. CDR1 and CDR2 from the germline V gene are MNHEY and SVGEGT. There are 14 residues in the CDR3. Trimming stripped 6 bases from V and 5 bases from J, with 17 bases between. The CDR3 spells CASSQPKYLHEQYF. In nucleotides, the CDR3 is TGTGCCAGCAGCCAACCGAAATATCTCCACGAGCAGTACTTC.

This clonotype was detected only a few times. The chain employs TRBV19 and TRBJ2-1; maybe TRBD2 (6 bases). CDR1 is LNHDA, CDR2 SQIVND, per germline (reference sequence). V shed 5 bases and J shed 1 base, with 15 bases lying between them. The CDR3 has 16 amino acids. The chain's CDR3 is CASSWVAADSYNEQFF. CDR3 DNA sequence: TGTGCCAGTAGTTGGGTAGCGGCCGATTCCTACAATGAGCAGTTCTTC.

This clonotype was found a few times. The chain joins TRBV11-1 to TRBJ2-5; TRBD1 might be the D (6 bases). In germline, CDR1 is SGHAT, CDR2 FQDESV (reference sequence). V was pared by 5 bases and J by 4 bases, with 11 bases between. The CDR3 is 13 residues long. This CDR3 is CASSPWGPETQYF. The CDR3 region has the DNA TGTGCCAGCAGCCCATGGGGGCCAGAGACCCAGTACTTC.

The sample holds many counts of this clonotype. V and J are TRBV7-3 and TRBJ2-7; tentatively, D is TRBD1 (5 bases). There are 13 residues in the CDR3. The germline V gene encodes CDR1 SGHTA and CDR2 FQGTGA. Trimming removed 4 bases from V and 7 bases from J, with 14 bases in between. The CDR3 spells CASSYTGLGEQYF. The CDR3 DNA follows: TGTGCCAGCAGCTACACAGGCTTGGGGGAGCAGTACTTC. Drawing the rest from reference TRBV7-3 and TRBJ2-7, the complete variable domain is GAGVSQTPSNKVTEKGKYVELRCDPISGHTALYWYRQSLGQGPEFLIYFQGTGAADDSGLPNDRFFAVRPEGSVSTLKIQRTERGDSAVYLCASSYTGLGEQYFGPGTRLTVT.

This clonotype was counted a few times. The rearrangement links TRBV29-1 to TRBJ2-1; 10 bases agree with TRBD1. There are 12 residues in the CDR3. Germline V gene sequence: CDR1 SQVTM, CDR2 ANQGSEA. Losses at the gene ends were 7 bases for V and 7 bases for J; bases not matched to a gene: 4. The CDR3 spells CSARGQGNEQFF. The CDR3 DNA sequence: TGCAGCGCTCGGGGACAGGGGAATGAGCAGTTCTTC.

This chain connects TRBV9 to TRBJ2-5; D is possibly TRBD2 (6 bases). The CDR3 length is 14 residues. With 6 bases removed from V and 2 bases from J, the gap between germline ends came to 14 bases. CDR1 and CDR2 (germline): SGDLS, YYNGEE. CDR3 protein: CASNPFGGQETQYF. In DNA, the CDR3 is TGTGCCAGCAACCCATTCGGGGGACAAGAGACCCAGTACTTC.

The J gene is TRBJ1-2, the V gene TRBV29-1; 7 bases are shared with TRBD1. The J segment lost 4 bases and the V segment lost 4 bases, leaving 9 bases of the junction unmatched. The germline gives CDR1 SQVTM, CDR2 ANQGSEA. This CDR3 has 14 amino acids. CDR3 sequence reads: CSVVPLDRAYGYTF. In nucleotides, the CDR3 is TGCAGCGTTGTTCCTCTCGACAGGGCCTATGGCTACACCTTC.

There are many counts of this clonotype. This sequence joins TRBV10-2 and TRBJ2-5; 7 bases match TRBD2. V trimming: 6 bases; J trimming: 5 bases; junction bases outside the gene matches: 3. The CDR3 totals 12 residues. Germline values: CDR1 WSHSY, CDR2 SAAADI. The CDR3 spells CASRREGETQYF. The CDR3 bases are TGCGCCAGCAGAAGGGAGGGGGAGACCCAGTACTTC.

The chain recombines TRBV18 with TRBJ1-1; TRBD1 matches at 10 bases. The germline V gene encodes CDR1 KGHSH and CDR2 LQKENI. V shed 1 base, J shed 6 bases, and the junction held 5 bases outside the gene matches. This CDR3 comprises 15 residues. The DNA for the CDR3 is TGTGCCAGCTCACCACGGACAGGGGGAAGGGCTGAAGCTTTCTTT. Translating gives CASSPRTGGRAEAFF.

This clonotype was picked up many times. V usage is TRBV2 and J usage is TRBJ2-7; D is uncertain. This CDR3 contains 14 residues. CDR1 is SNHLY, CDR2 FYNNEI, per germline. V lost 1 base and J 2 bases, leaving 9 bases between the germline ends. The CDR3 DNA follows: TGTGCCAGCAGTGAAGAGGACGGACCCTACGAGCAGTACTTC. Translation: CASSEEDGPYEQYF.